Listed here is a single TCR beta chain. This specimen comes from a study of technical replicates of blood from a handful of donors. Generated by immunoSEQ multiplex PCR, the TCRdb table keeps only in-frame clones and is missing some. The sample yields over 80,000 clones, approximately 96% seen once. The origin of this receptor is a human donor in good health. Sequenced: T cells isolated from PBMCs.

The CDR3 reads CASSLGGTVPNQPQHF. In DNA form, the CDR3 reads TGTGCCAGCAGCTTGGGGGGGACAGTACCAAATCAGCCCCAGCATTTT. The rearrangement joins TRBV5-5 to TRBJ1-5; 7 bases agree with TRBD1. The V and J ends lost 0 bases and 4 bases, in that order; junction bases with no gene match: 7. CDR1 is SGHKS and CDR2 is YYEKEE in the germline V gene (reference sequence). The CDR3 runs to 16 residues.